This T cell receptor beta chain came from a study of regulatory T cells in long-lasting Graves disease. Building of the TCR beta libraries involved iRepertoire HTBI primers and Arm-PCR of CDR3 regions. TCRdb re-analysed the multiplex PCR reads in MiXCR, keeping a single row per CDR3 protein. The repertoire holds over 300,000 distinct CDR3 sequences, 15% to 19% seen once, with around a fifth in the top ten. This clonotype appeared many times. Its antigen is currently unknown. The time point is: newly diagnosed GD, antithyroid drugs for less than 3 months. Making the TCR library involved RNA that had been extracted from PBMCs. Germline CDR1 SGHNT, CDR2 YENEEA. This CDR3 comprises 13 residues. The V end was cut by 3 bases, the J end by 5 bases, with 8 bases between. Notes on the study in general: Those with persistent Graves' had less TCR diversity than newly diagnosed patients. Persistent disease preferred TRBV28, TRBJ1-2 and TRBJ2-5; new disease, TRBV20-1 and TRBJ2-1.

The rearrangement joins TRBV11-3 to TRBJ2-1, with D unclear. Source: peripheral blood mononuclear cells (PBMCs), taken at new diagnosis, from a patient treated with antithyroid drugs. The TCR originated in a female donor with Graves disease. The CDR3 reads CASSFDGNNEQFF. DNA of the CDR3: TGTGCCAGCAGCTTTGACGGTAACAATGAGCAGTTCTTC. Drawing the rest from reference TRBV11-3 and TRBJ2-1, the complete variable domain is EAGVVQSPRYKIIEKKQPVAFWCNPISGHNTLYWYLQNLGQGPELLIRYENEEAVDDSQLPKDRFSAERLKGVDSTLKIQPAELGDSAVYLCASSFDGNNEQFFGPGTRLTVL.